This section outlines one T cell receptor beta chain sequence together with its context. Its specificity is unknown. The CDR3 loop spans 13 amino acids. Germline assignment: CDR1 LNHDA and CDR2 SQIVND (reference sequence). Deletions cut 3 bases from V and 10 bases from J, with 15 bases between. These data originate in a study of Graves' ophthalmopathy and Graves' hyperthyroidism. The authors amplified TCR beta CDR3 regions, and they did so from RNA transcripts for repertoire sequencing. Second-round multiplex PCR followed a first-round RT-PCR using HTBI primers. TCRdb re-called the multiplex PCR reads with MiXCR, one entry per CDR3 protein. The sample records 620,000 or so distinct CDR3 sequences, about 20% being singletons. Study conclusions and caveats: This model predicted ophthalmopathy progression (sensitivity around 71%, specificity 72.22%).

Patients in the hyperthyroidism group, adults aged 18 to 65, were newly diagnosed, under 2 months' duration. Symptoms, serum thyroxine and TRAb, thyroid ultrasound, and orbital computed tomography formed the diagnostic basis. This chain uses TRBV19 with TRBJ1-1; D unresolved. The sequence derives from a woman under 30 with stable Graves' hyperthyroidism. Some clones in this sample may be carry-over from other donors' samples. Source material: peripheral blood. The CDR3: CASSMSKRSGAFF. The CDR3 nucleotides are TGTGCCAGTAGTATGAGTAAAAGGTCAGGAGCTTTCTTT.